What follows are 14 T cell receptor beta chains derived from one specimen sequenced in a study of metastatic and nonmetastatic thyroid tumors. TCRdb re-called the PCR reads via MiXCR. Found here are around 50,000 clones, less than 30% of them singletons; the top ten hold approximately 16%. All patients were untreated before thyroid surgery. Material: blood. The source is a female donor with papillary thyroid cancer or a benign thyroid nodule (not recorded which). Some clones in this sample may be carry-over from other donors' samples.

The V call is TRBV11-2, the J call TRBJ2-1; TRBD2 might be the D (6 bases). The V end was cut by 5 bases, the J end by 0 bases, with 11 bases between. CDR1 SGHAT and CDR2 FQNNGV come from the germline V gene. CDR3 size: 15 residues. The CDR3 spells CASSRGTVSYNEQFF. CDR3 nucleotides: TGTGCCAGCAGCCGGGGGACGGTCTCCTACAATGAGCAGTTCTTC.

The table lists this clone with a few counts. This rearrangement joins TRBV7-9 to TRBJ2-2, with 9 bases that match TRBD1. The V gene's germline CDR1 is SEHNR and CDR2 FQNEAQ (reference sequence). The CDR3 has 15 residues. The V and J ends lost 6 bases and 5 bases, in that order; junction bases with no gene match: 7. The CDR3 DNA follows: TGTGCCAGCAGACCGGGACAGGGTGGAACCGGGGAGCTGTTTTTT. It codes for CASRPGQGGTGELFF.

This clone is medium-sized in the sample. V gene TRBV5-1 combines with J gene TRBJ1-2; D perhaps matches TRBD1 (6 bases). The V gene's germline CDR1 is SGHRS and CDR2 YFSETQ. The V end lost 2 bases, the J end lost 6 bases, and 17 bases lay between the germline ends. The CDR3 is made up of 15 amino acids. The chain's CDR3 is CASSLGQGRDNGYTF. In DNA form, the CDR3 reads TGCGCCAGCAGCTTAGGGCAGGGGCGAGATAATGGCTACACCTTC. The variable domain in full, completed from reference TRBV5-1 and TRBJ1-2, reads KAGVTQTPRYLIKTRGQQVTLSCSPISGHRSVSWYQQTPGQGLQFLFEYFSETQRNKGNFPGRFSGRQFSNSRSEMNVSTLELGDSALYLCASSLGQGRDNGYTFGSGTRLTVV.

This clone is labeled medium-sized (0.01 to 0.1%). This chain links TRBV7-2 with TRBJ2-5; D uncertain. This CDR3 has 12 residues. The germline CDR1 and CDR2 sequences are SGHTA and FQGNSA. V lost 1 base, J lost 2 bases, and 2 bases lay in between. For the CDR3, the DNA is TGTGCCAGCAGCTTAGGGCAAGAGACCCAGTACTTC. Translated: CASSLGQETQYF.

This clone turned up a few times. The chain joins TRBV7-9 to TRBJ1-3; tentatively, D is TRBD1 (6 bases). The germline CDR1 and CDR2 sequences are SEHNR and FQNEAQ (reference sequence). V lost 7 bases, J lost 0 bases, and 10 bases lay in between. The CDR3 extends over 14 amino acids. DNA of the CDR3: TGTGCCAGCACCCTAGGGGGCTCTGGAAACACCATATATTTT. It translates to CASTLGGSGNTIYF.

This clone was recorded a few times. The gene calls are TRBV2 and TRBJ2-7; no clear D. The CDR3 covers 12 residues. CDR1 SNHLY and CDR2 FYNNEI come from the germline V gene. V shed 7 bases and J shed 6 bases, with 13 bases lying between them. In DNA form, the CDR3 reads TGTGCCAGCACCCCGGACGGGCTCGAGCAGTACTTC. The encoded protein is CASTPDGLEQYF. The whole variable domain, filled in from reference TRBV2 and TRBJ2-7, reads EPEVTQTPSHQVTQMGQEVILRCVPISNHLYFYWYRQILGQKVEFLVSFYNNEISEKSEIFDDQFSVERPDGSNFTLKIRSTKLEDSAMYFCASTPDGLEQYFGPGTRLTVT.

This clone was recorded only once. J is TRBJ2-1 and V is TRBV5-1; TRBD2 matches at 9 bases. Germline V gene lookup returns CDR1 SGHRS and CDR2 YFSETQ. The CDR3 runs to 16 residues. The trim removed 0 bases at V and 8 bases at J, leaving 9 bases unmatched. CDR3 loop: CASSLGPAGGRDEQFF. CDR3 in DNA: TGCGCCAGCAGCTTGGGGCCAGCGGGAGGAAGGGATGAGCAGTTCTTC.

This clone was counted once. The chain carries TRBV20-1 and TRBJ2-2; TRBD1 matches at 8 bases. Unmatched junction bases numbered 4, after V lost 6 bases and J lost 4 bases. Germline V lookup: CDR1 DFQATT, CDR2 SNEGSKA (reference sequence). The CDR3 covers 13 residues. The CDR3 spells CSAGQAVTGELFF. The CDR3 nucleotides read TGCAGTGCGGGACAGGCGGTCACCGGGGAGCTGTTTTTT.

The rearrangement joins TRBV11-3 to TRBJ2-1; maybe TRBD2 (6 bases). The CDR3 totals 14 residues. Germline loops: CDR1 SGHNT, CDR2 YENEEA. Trimming removed 1 base at V and 3 bases at J, with 7 bases between. The CDR3 sequence: CASSLAGLYNEQFF. For the CDR3, the DNA is TGTGCCAGCAGCTTAGCGGGACTCTACAATGAGCAGTTCTTC.

The chain uses TRBV20-1 and TRBJ2-1; 15 bases align to TRBD2. J gave up 9 bases and V 4 bases, and 7 bases lay outside the gene matches. This CDR3 region has 15 residues. The V gene's germline CDR1 is DFQATT and CDR2 SNEGSKA (reference sequence). The CDR3 region has the DNA TGCAGTGCTACGGGACTAGCGGGAGGCCGGAGTGAGCAGTTCTTC. It codes for CSATGLAGGRSEQFF.

The genes are TRBV27 and TRBJ2-7; 9 nucleotides agree with TRBD2. With V trimmed by 0 bases and J by 4 bases, 7 bases remained unmatched. The germline V gene has CDR1 MNHEY and CDR2 SMNVEV (reference sequence). This CDR3 has 16 residues. CDR3 DNA sequence: TGTGCCAGCAGTTTATCGGCGGGACTAGCCCAATACGAGCAGTACTTC. Its translation: CASSLSAGLAQYEQYF.

V gene TRBV7-9 combines with J gene TRBJ2-1; TRBD2 matches at 8 bases. Trimming cost V 10 bases and J 7 bases; bases outside gene matches: 6. Germline V lookup: CDR1 SEHNR, CDR2 FQNEAQ (reference sequence). CDR3 length: 12 residues. CDR3 sequence: CAIPGGANEQFF. CDR3 DNA sequence: TGTGCCATTCCGGGGGGGGCGAATGAGCAGTTCTTC.

This chain joins TRBV6-2 or TRBV6-3 and TRBJ2-5; unclear D gene. V was trimmed by 2 bases and J by 5 bases, leaving 6 bases between them. CDR3 size: 12 residues. The germline V gene has CDR1 MNHEY and CDR2 SVGEGT. CDR3 DNA: TGTGCCAGCAGTTACGCTCGCGAGACCCAGTACTTC. Encoded protein: CASSYARETQYF.

A few counts support this clone. This chain links TRBV6-1 with TRBJ2-1, with 7 bases that match TRBD2. Trimming removed 5 bases from V and 0 bases from J; junction bases left unmatched: 4. The V gene's germline CDR1 is MNHNS and CDR2 SASEGT. This CDR3 spans 15 amino acids. The CDR3 DNA reads TGTGCCAGCAGTACACTAGCGAGCTCCTACAATGAGCAGTTCTTC. As protein: CASSTLASSYNEQFF.